The clone carrying this T cell receptor beta chain was observed many times. Its target is not known. Read sequence stops 3 residues before the CDR3 end, and the germline J gene provides the missing end. These data are taken from a study of T cell clonality in common variable immunodeficiency. Study-level findings and limits: Compared with healthy controls, CVID subjects showed increased TCRbeta clonality, mostly in about a third. In common variable immunodeficiency, TCR beta chains reportedly carried fewer deletions and N-nucleotide insertions.

Libraries were prepared by immunoSEQ multiplex PCR; TCRdb keeps only in-frame clonotypes and omits some of them. Listed here are 35,000 to 50,000 clones without any singletons, the top ten holding 2.5% to 3%. J was trimmed by 2 bases and V by 0 bases; bases with no gene match: 4. The CDR3 sequence is 15 residues long. The V gene's germline CDR1 is DFQATT and CDR2 SNEGSKA (reference sequence). The clonotype comes from a person aged 18 to 70 in good health. The rearrangement joins TRBV20-1 to TRBJ2-3, with 8 nucleotides matching TRBD1. Source material: peripheral blood mononuclear cells. The sequenced CDR3 bases are TGCAGTGCTAGAGATCGACAGGGGTCCACAGATACG. Its protein product is CSARDRQGSTDT. The whole CDR3 protein is CSARDRQGSTDTQYF.